The text below deals with one TCR beta chain. The Seattle patients, enrolled during active infection, were followed longitudinally. The record originates from a study of blood T cell repertoires in COVID-19. About the research overall: Material from acute and convalescent COVID-19 was sourced from the United States, Italy and Spain. In each case, the material was cDNA or gDNA derived from T cells, B-cell-depleted T cells, or PBMCs.

V lost 8 bases and J lost 4, with 14 bases in between. From germline, CDR1 is MRHNA and CDR2 SNTAGT. The CDR3 extends over 13 amino acids. Per the study methods: Estimation of nucleated cell counts was performed using reference gene primer amplification. Sequenced by immunoSEQ multiplex PCR; TCRdb stores in-frame clones only, minus some. V and J calls plus clone size are reproduced from that table; the DNA served to infer D and trimming. This table holds hundreds of thousands of clones, 65% to 90% found once. The sequencing input was peripheral blood. The clonotype was recovered from a woman aged 55-69 years with COVID-19, enrolled during active disease. The chain recombines TRBV6-4 with TRBJ1-1; possible D gene TRBD1, 5 bases. The CDR3 protein is CASSQGDGTEAFF. CDR3 in DNA: TGTGCCAGCTCCCAAGGGGATGGCACTGAAGCTTTCTTT.